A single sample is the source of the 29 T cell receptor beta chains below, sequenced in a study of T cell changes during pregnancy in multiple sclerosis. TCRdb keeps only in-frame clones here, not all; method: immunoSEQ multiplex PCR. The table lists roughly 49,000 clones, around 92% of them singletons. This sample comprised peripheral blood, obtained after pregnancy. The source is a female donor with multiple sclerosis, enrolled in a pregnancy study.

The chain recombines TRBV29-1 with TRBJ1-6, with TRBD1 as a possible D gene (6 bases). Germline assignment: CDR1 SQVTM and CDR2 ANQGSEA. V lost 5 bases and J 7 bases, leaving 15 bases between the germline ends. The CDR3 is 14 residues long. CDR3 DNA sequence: TGCAGCGTTTCAGGGGCGGACCCAAATTCACCCCTCCACTTT. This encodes CSVSGADPNSPLHF.

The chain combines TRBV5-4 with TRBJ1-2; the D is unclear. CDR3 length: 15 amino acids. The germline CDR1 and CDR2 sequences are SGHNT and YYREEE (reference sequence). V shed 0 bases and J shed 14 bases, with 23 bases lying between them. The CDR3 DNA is TGTGCCAGCAGCTTGGACTTCCCCTCCACCCTTGGTAATACCTTC. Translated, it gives CASSLDFPSTLGNTF.

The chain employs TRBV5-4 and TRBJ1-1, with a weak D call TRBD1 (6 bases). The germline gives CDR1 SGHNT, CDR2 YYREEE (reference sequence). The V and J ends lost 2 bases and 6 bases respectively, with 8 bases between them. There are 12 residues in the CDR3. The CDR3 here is CASSFRTAEAFF. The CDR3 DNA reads TGTGCCAGCAGCTTCCGGACAGCTGAAGCTTTCTTT.

CDR3 sequence (DNA): TGCGCCAGCAGCGGGAGTCCCCCAGGGGGAGGTCAGCCCCAGCATTTT. Translated, it gives CASSGSPPGGGQPQHF. The chain links TRBV4-1 to TRBJ1-5; 7 bases are a match to TRBD1. From germline, CDR1 is MGHRA and CDR2 YSYEKL. Trimming at V came to 5 bases and at J to 6 bases, leaving 13 bases not matched to a gene. This CDR3 spans 16 amino acids.

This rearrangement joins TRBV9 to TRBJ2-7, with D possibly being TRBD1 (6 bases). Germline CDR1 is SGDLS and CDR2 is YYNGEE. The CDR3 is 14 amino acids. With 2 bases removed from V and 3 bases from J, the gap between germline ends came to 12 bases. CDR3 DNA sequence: TGTGCCAGCAGCGTCCGTGACAGGAGCTACGAGCAGTACTTC. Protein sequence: CASSVRDRSYEQYF.

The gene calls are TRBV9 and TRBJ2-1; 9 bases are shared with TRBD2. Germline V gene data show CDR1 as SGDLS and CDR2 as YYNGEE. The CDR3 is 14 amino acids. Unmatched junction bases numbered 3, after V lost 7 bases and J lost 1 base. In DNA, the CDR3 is TGTGCCAGCGAAAGCGGGGGGTCCTACAATGAGCAGTTCTTC. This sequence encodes CASESGGSYNEQFF.

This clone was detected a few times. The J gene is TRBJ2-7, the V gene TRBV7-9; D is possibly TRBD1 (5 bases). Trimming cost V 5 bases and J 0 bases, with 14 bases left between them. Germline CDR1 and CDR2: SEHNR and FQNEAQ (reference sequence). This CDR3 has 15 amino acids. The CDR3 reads CASSRLETVSYEQYF. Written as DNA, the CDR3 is TGTGCCAGCAGCCGCCTCGAGACAGTCTCCTACGAGCAGTACTTC.

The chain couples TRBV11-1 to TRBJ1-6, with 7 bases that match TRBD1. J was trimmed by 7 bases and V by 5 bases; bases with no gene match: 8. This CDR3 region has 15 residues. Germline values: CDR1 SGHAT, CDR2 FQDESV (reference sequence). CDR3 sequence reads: CASSPQVTGNSPLHF. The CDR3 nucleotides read TGTGCCAGCAGCCCCCAGGTGACAGGGAATTCACCCCTCCACTTT.

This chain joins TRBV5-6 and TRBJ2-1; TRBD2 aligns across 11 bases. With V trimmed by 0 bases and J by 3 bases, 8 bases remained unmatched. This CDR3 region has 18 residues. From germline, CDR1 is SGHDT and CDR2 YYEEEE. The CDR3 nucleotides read TGTGCCAGCAGCTTGGGGGTACTAGCGGGGGCCTTCTACAATGAGCAGTTCTTC. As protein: CASSLGVLAGAFYNEQFF.

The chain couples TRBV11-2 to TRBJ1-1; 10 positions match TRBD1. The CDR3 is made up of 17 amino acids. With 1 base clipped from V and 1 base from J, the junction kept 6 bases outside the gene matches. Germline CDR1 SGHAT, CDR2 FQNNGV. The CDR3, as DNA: TGTGCCAGCAGCTTAGTCTTGGGACAGGGGCAGAACACTGAAGCTTTCTTT. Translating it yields CASSLVLGQGQNTEAFF. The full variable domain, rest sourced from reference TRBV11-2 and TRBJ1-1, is EAGVAQSPRYKIIEKRQSVAFWCNPISGHATLYWYQQILGQGPKLLIQFQNNGVVDDSQLPKDRFSAERLKGVDSTLKIQPAKLEDSAVYLCASSLVLGQGQNTEAFFGQGTRLTVV.

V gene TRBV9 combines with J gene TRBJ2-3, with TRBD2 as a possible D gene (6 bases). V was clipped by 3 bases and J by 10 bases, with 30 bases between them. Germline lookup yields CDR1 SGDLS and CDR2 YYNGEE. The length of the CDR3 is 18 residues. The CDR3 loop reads CASSATLTSLGGSYPQYF. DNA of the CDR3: TGTGCCAGCAGCGCCACCCTCACTAGCCTCGGGGGTTCTTATCCGCAGTATTTT. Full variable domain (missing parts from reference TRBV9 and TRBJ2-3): DSGVTQTPKHLITATGQRVTLRCSPRSGDLSVYWYQQSLDQGLQFLIQYYNGEERAKGNILERFSAQQFPDLHSELNLSSLELGDSALYFCASSATLTSLGGSYPQYFGPGTRLTVL.

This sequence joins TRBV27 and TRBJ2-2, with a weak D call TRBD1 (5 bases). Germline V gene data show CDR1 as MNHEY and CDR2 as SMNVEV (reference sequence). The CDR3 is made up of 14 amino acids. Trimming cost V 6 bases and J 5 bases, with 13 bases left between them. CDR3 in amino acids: CASSRTRTTGELFF. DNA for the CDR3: TGTGCCAGCAGCAGGACAAGGACAACCGGGGAGCTGTTTTTT.

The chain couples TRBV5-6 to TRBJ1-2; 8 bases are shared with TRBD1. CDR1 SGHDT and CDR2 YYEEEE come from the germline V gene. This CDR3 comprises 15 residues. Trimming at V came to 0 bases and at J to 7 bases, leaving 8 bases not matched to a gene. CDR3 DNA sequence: TGTGCCAGCAGCTTGGGGGGGGGACAGGCAGGTGGCTACACCTTC. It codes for CASSLGGGQAGGYTF. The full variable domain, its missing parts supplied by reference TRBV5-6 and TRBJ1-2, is DAGVTQSPTHLIKTRGQQVTLRCSPKSGHDTVSWYQQALGQGPQFIFQYYEEEERQRGNFPDRFSGHQFPNYSSELNVNALLLGDSALYLCASSLGGGQAGGYTFGSGTRLTVV.

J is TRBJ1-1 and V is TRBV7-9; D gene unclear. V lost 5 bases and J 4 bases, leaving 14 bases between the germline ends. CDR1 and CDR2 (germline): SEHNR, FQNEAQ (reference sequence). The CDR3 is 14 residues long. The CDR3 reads CASSLEDRGTEAFF. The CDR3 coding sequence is TGTGCCAGCAGCCTCGAAGACCGGGGCACTGAAGCTTTCTTT.

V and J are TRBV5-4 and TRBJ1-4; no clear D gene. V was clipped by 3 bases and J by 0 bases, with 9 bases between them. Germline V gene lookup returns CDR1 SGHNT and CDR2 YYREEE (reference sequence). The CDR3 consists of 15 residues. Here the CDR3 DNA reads TGTGCCAGCAGCTCAACAGCTGCAACTAATGAAAAACTGTTTTTT. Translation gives CASSSTAATNEKLFF.

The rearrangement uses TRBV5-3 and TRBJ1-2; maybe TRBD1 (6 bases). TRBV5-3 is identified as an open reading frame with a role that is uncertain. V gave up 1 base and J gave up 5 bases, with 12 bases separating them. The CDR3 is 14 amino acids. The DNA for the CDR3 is TGTGCCAGAAGCTTGAACAGGGACGAGTATGGCTACACCTTC. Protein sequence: CARSLNRDEYGYTF.

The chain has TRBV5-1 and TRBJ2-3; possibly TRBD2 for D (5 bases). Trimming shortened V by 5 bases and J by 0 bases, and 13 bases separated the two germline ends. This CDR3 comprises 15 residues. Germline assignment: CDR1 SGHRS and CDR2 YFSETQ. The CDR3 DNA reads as TGCGCCAGCAGTTATCTAGCAGTTAGCACAGATACGCAGTATTTT. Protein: CASSYLAVSTDTQYF.

This chain's CDR3 is CASSPSRGEKLFF. The CDR3 coding sequence is TGTGCCAGCAGCCCGAGCAGGGGAGAAAAACTGTTTTTT. The chain combines TRBV7-6 with TRBJ1-4; a weak D match, TRBD1 (6 bases). V was pared by 5 bases and J by 8 bases, with 12 bases between. The V gene's germline CDR1 is SGHVS and CDR2 FNYEAQ. This CDR3 has 13 amino acids.

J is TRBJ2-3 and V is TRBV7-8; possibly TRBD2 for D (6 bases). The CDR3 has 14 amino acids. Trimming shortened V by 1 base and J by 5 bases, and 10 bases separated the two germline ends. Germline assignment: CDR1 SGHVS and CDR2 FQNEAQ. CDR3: CASSLGLGGDTQYF. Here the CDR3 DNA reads TGTGCCAGCAGCTTAGGACTCGGGGGAGATACGCAGTATTTT.

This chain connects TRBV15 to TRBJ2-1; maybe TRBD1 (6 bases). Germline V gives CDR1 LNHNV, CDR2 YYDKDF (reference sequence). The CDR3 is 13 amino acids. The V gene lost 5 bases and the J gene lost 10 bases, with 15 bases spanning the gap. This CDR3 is CATSVRQENEQFF. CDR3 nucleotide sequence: TGTGCCACCAGCGTTCGACAGGAGAACGAGCAGTTCTTC.

CDR3 sequence: CASSPLYSGGVYEQYF. The CDR3 DNA follows: TGTGCCAGCAGCCCCCTGTACAGCGGGGGGGTCTACGAGCAGTACTTC. The V gene is TRBV7-8, the J gene TRBJ2-7; 10 nucleotides agree with TRBD2. Losses at the gene ends were 5 bases for V and 3 bases for J; bases not matched to a gene: 10. Germline CDR1 reads SGHVS; CDR2 reads FQNEAQ. This CDR3 is built from 16 residues.

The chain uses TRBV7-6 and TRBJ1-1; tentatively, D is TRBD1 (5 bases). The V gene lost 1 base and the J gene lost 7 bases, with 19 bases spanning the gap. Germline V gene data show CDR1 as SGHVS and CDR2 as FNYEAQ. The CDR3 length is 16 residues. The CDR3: CASSLDGGSRVGEAFF. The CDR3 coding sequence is TGTGCCAGCAGCTTAGATGGGGGGAGTCGGGTCGGTGAAGCTTTCTTT.

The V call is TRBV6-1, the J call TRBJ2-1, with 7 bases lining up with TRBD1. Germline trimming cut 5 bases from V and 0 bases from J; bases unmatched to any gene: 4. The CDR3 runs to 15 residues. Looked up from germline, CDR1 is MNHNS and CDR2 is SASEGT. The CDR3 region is CASSRDSVSYNEQFF. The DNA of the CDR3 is TGTGCCAGCAGTCGGGACAGTGTCTCCTACAATGAGCAGTTCTTC.

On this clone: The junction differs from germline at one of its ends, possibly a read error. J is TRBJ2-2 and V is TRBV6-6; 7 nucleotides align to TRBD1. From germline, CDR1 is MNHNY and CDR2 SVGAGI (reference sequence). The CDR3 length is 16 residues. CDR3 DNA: TGTGCCAGCAGTTACATAGGGGGCCCGAAGACCGGGGAGCTGTTTTTT. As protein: CASSYIGGPKTGELFF.

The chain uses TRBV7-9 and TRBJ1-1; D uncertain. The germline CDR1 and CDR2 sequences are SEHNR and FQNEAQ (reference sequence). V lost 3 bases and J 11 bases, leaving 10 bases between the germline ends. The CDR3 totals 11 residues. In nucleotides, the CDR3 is TGTGCCAGCAGCTTGGAAGGAGTGGCTTTCTTT. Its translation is CASSLEGVAFF.

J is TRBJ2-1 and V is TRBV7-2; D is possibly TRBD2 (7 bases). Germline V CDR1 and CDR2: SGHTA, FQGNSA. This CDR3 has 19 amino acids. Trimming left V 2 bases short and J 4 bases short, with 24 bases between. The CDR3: CASSLRVTGTKTGYNEQFF. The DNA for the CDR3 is TGTGCCAGCAGCTTAAGGGTCACCGGGACTAAAACAGGGTACAATGAGCAGTTCTTC.

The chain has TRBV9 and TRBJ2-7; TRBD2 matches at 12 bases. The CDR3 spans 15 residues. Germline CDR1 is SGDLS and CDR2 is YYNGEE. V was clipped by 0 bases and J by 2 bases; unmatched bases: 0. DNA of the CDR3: TGTGCCAGCAGCGTAGCTAGCGGGGGGGCCTACGAGCAGTACTTC. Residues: CASSVASGGAYEQYF.

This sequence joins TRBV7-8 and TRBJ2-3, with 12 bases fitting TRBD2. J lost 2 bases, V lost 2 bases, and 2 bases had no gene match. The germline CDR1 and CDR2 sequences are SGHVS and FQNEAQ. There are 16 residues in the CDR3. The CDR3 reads CASSLRLAGVTDTQYF. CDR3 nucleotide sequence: TGTGCCAGCAGCTTACGACTAGCGGGGGTCACAGATACGCAGTATTTT. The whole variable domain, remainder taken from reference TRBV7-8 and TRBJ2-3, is GAGVSQSPRYKVAKRGQDVALRCDPISGHVSLFWYQQALGQGPEFLTYFQNEAQLDKSGLPSDRFFAERPEGSVSTLKIQRTQQEDSAVYLCASSLRLAGVTDTQYFGPGTRLTVL.

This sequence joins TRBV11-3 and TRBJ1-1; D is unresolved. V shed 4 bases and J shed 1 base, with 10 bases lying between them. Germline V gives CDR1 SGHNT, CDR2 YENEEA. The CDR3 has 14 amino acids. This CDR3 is CASSSNGENTEAFF. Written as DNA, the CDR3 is TGTGCCAGCAGCTCGAACGGGGAGAACACTGAAGCTTTCTTT.